This T cell receptor beta chain derives from a study of blood T cell repertoires in COVID-19. Study-wide background: Acute and convalescent COVID-19 specimens originated in the United States, Italy and Spain. The analysed material was cDNA or gDNA that came from T cells, B-cell-depleted T cells, or PBMCs.

Source study methods: Estimated nucleated cell counts came from reference gene primer amplification. Clones were sequenced by immunoSEQ multiplex PCR, and TCRdb holds only the in-frame ones, with some missing. Clone size and the V and J calls come from that table; the DNA yielded D and trimming. The table lists over 200,000 clones, about 89% of them singletons. The trim removed 6 bases at V and 6 bases at J, leaving 10 bases unmatched. Germline V gene lookup returns CDR1 MNHEY and CDR2 SMNVEV (reference sequence). This CDR3 comprises 16 residues. J is TRBJ1-5 and V is TRBV27; TRBD1 matches 11 bases. The source is a woman in her forties or fifties with acute or convalescent COVID-19. The sequencing sample was made of peripheral blood. This CDR3 reads CASSQGGTGGLQPQHF. The CDR3 nucleotides are TGTGCCAGCAGCCAAGGCGGGACAGGGGGTCTTCAGCCCCAGCATTTT.